The rows below give T cell receptor beta chains drawn from one sample of a study of CD8 T cells in ankylosing spondylitis. TCRdb called the 5' RACE reads again in MiXCR, with one record for every CDR3 protein. This table holds about 110,000 distinct CDR3 sequences, nearly 25% found once. Source material: synovial fluid, either unsorted or a sorted T cell fraction (not recorded which). These TCRs come from a male donor with ankylosing spondylitis. Each CDR3 is given with its conserved first and last residue. The D gene is left open where the match is weak. The size entry is marked missing in some rows and otherwise reads once, few, many or a size class.

clone_size	v_call	j_call	d_call	cdr3_aa	cdr3_nt
few	TRBV6-1	TRBJ2-1	.	CASSEARAEKFF	TGTGCCAGCAGTGAAGCTCGGGCAGAAAAGTTCTTC
few	TRBV2	TRBJ2-1	TRBD1	CASSDGAHGQGYNEQFF	TGTGCCAGCAGTGATGGGGCCCACGGACAGGGATACAATGAGCAGTTCTTC
.	TRBV7-2	TRBJ1-2	.	CASSPSSQGYTF	TGTGCCAGCAGCCCTTCGTCGCAAGGCTACACCTTC
.	TRBV5-1	TRBJ2-1	TRBD1	CASSRDSGEQFF	TGCGCCTCCAGCCGGGACAGCGGTGAGCAGTTCTTC
.	TRBV4-2	TRBJ2-1	TRBD2	CASSRAGVAGGSRGYNEQFF	TGTGCCAGCAGCCGGGCGGGGGTAGCGGGAGGGAGTAGGGGCTACAATGAGCAGTTCTTC
.	TRBV18	TRBJ2-2	.	CASSPVAELFF	TGTGCCAGCTCGCCCGTCGCGGAGCTGTTTTTT
.	TRBV20-1	TRBJ2-3	.	CSARRRGGGRGDTQYF	TGCAGTGCTAGGCGCCGGGGAGGGGGCCGCGGAGATACGCAGTATTTT
.	TRBV6-1	TRBJ2-3	TRBD2	CASSASSGGGTDTQYF	TGTGCCAGCAGCGCGTCAAGCGGGGGAGGCACAGATACGCAGTATTTT
.	TRBV12-3/TRBV12-4	TRBJ1-2	.	CASSRGGQSYGYTF	TGTGCCAGCAGTCGAGGGGGGCAGTCCTATGGCTACACCTTC
many	TRBV30	TRBJ1-2	.	CAWSVVAGGYTF	TGTGCCTGGAGTGTGGTCGCGGGCGGCTACACCTTC
.	TRBV15	TRBJ2-3	TRBD2	CATSREAGVADTQYF	TGTGCCACCAGCAGAGAAGCGGGAGTTGCAGATACGCAGTATTTT
many	TRBV12-3/TRBV12-4	TRBJ1-2	TRBD1	CASSFTDRGLYGYTF	TGTGCCAGCAGTTTTACAGACAGGGGCCTCTATGGCTACACCTTC
.	TRBV30	TRBJ1-6	.	CAWSRTVSSYNSPLHF	TGTGCCTGGAGCCGGACAGTGAGCTCCTATAATTCACCCCTCCACTTT
few	TRBV25-1	TRBJ2-2	.	CASSEVLNTGELFF	TGTGCCAGCAGTGAAGTGTTGAACACCGGGGAGCTGTTTTTT
.	TRBV7-9	TRBJ2-7	.	CASSYLGNYEQYF	TGTGCCAGCAGCTACCTAGGGAATTACGAGCAGTACTTC
few	TRBV5-1	TRBJ1-5	.	CASSLGMYSNQPQHF	TGCGCCAGCAGCTTAGGCATGTATAGCAATCAGCCCCAGCATTTT
.	TRBV7-2	TRBJ2-3	.	CASSLVPPGTQYF	TGTGCCAGCAGCTTGGTACCCCCGGGTACGCAGTATTTT
.	TRBV7-6	TRBJ1-5	.	CASSLDGSHSNQPQHF	TGTGCCAGCAGCTTAGACGGCAGCCATAGCAATCAGCCCCAGCATTTT
few	TRBV5-1	TRBJ1-5	.	CASSLGSQQPQHF	TGCGCCAGCAGTCTTGGGTCGCAGCAGCCCCAGCATTTT
many	TRBV20-1	TRBJ2-1	TRBD1	CSPQGAVNEQFF	TGCAGTCCACAGGGGGCGGTCAATGAGCAGTTCTTC
.	TRBV18	TRBJ1-4	.	CASSPGQNEKLFF	TGTGCCAGCTCACCAGGGCAAAATGAAAAACTGTTTTTT
.	TRBV5-6	TRBJ2-7	.	CASSLPWAALYEQYF	TGTGCCAGCAGCTTGCCATGGGCCGCTCTCTACGAGCAGTACTTC
.	TRBV24-1	TRBJ1-2	TRBD1	CATSEQRQGGGYGYTF	TGTGCCACCAGTGAACAACGACAGGGCGGAGGCTATGGCTACACCTTC
many	TRBV27	TRBJ2-7	.	CASISAWGHEQYF	TGTGCCAGCATTTCTGCTTGGGGGCACGAGCAGTACTTC
.	TRBV5-6	TRBJ2-2	.	CASSPTTNTGELFF	TGTGCCAGCAGCCCCACAACGAACACCGGGGAGCTGTTTTTT
.	TRBV20-1	TRBJ2-3	TRBD2	CSASVVAGVVGNTQYF	TGCAGTGCTAGTGTGGTAGCGGGAGTCGTAGGGAATACGCAGTATTTT
.	TRBV28	TRBJ2-1	TRBD1	CASSPPGQGTYNEQFF	TGTGCCAGCAGTCCACCGGGACAGGGCACCTACAATGAGCAGTTCTTC
few	TRBV12-3/TRBV12-4	TRBJ1-5	TRBD1	CASSFLAGGQPQHF	TGTGCCAGCAGTTTCCTAGCAGGGGGACAGCCCCAGCATTTT
.	TRBV16	TRBJ1-5	TRBD1	CASSPGQGAGQPQHF	TGTGCCAGCAGCCCAGGACAGGGGGCTGGGCAGCCCCAGCATTTT
.	TRBV5-1	TRBJ2-2	TRBD1	CASRPGVTGQLTGELFF	TGCGCCAGCAGGCCTGGGGTCACGGGACAGCTCACCGGGGAGCTGTTTTTT
.	TRBV18	TRBJ2-1	TRBD1	CASSPPGQGALYNEQFF	TGTGCCAGCTCACCACCGGGACAGGGGGCCCTTTACAATGAGCAGTTCTTC
.	TRBV3-1	TRBJ1-1	TRBD1	CASSQWTGGVEAFF	TGTGCCAGCAGCCAGTGGACAGGGGGGGTGGAAGCTTTCTTT
few	TRBV29-1	TRBJ2-1	TRBD2	CSVGDSGRVGYNEQFF	TGCAGCGTTGGAGATAGCGGGAGAGTAGGCTACAATGAGCAGTTCTTC
.	TRBV7-9	TRBJ2-1	.	CASSRMRNEQFF	TGTGCCAGCAGCCGGATGAGAAATGAGCAGTTCTTC
many	TRBV5-1	TRBJ2-2	.	CASSLAGPGELFF	TGCGCCAGCAGCTTGGCCGGGCCCGGGGAGCTGTTTTTT
few	TRBV10-3	TRBJ2-1	TRBD2	CAISESMASGDYNEQFF	TGTGCCATCAGTGAGTCGATGGCTAGCGGAGATTACAATGAGCAGTTCTTC
.	TRBV5-6	TRBJ1-1	.	CASSFLETNTEAFF	TGTGCCAGCAGCTTTTTGGAGACGAACACTGAAGCTTTCTTT
many	TRBV20-1	TRBJ1-2	.	CMGNYGYTF	TGCATGGGGAACTATGGCTACACCTTC
.	TRBV7-9	TRBJ2-1	TRBD2	CASSSSTSGARSEQFF	TGTGCCAGCAGCTCTTCGACTAGCGGAGCGAGGAGTGAGCAGTTCTTC
few	TRBV20-1	TRBJ2-3	TRBD1	CSAPSGQGFTDTQYF	TGCAGTGCCCCCTCCGGACAGGGCTTCACAGATACGCAGTATTTT
.	TRBV20-1	TRBJ2-7	TRBD1	CSARDRDKYEQYF	TGCAGTGCAAGAGACAGGGACAAATACGAGCAGTACTTC
many	TRBV5-1	TRBJ2-3	.	CASSLQDSHTQYF	TGCGCCAGCAGCTTGCAGGATTCGCATACGCAGTATTTT
.	TRBV2	TRBJ2-3	.	CASSELRGDTQYF	TGTGCCAGCAGTGAACTCAGGGGAGATACGCAGTATTTT
.	TRBV4-1	TRBJ2-7	TRBD1	CASSHTDRDNGEQYF	TGCGCCAGCAGCCATACCGACAGGGACAATGGGGAGCAGTACTTC
.	TRBV19	TRBJ1-1	TRBD1	CASTPDRGLTEAFF	TGTGCCAGTACCCCGGACAGGGGGCTCACTGAAGCTTTCTTT
few	TRBV29-1	TRBJ1-5	TRBD1	CSVGDRANQPQHF	TGCAGCGTTGGGGACAGGGCAAATCAGCCCCAGCATTTT
few	TRBV7-2	TRBJ2-6	.	CASSPSFSGANVLTF	TGTGCCAGCAGCCCTTCTTTCTCTGGGGCCAACGTCCTGACTTTC
.	TRBV7-8	TRBJ2-1	.	CASSSRGRGNEQFF	TGTGCCAGCAGCTCAAGGGGCAGGGGTAATGAGCAGTTCTTC
.	TRBV9	TRBJ2-7	TRBD1	CASGTSGGYEQYF	TGTGCCAGCGGTACCTCAGGGGGCTACGAGCAGTACTTC
.	TRBV7-8	TRBJ2-1	TRBD2	CASSLRVAGGHNEQFF	TGTGCCAGCAGCTTACGGGTAGCGGGAGGCCACAATGAGCAGTTCTTC
.	TRBV7-2	TRBJ2-7	.	CASSLNPGEYYEQYF	TGTGCCAGCAGCTTAAATCCTGGAGAATACTACGAGCAGTACTTC
few	TRBV20-1	TRBJ2-1	TRBD1	CSARDPGQRFRNEQFF	TGCAGTGCTAGAGATCCGGGACAGCGTTTTCGGAATGAGCAGTTCTTC